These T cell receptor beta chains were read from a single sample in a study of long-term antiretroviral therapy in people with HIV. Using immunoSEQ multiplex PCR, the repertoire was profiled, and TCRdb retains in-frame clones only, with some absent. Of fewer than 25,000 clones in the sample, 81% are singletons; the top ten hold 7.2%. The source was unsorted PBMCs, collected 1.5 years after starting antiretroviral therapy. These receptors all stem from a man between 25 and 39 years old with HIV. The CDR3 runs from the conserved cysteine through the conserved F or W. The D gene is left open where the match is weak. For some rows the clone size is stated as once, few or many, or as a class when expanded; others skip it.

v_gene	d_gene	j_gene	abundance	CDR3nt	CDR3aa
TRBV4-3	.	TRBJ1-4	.	TGCGCCAGCAGCCAAGATCCAAGGTATAATGAAAAACTGTTTTTT	CASSQDPRYNEKLFF
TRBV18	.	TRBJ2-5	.	TGTGCCAGCTCACCAGGGGGGCAGGAGACCCAGTACTTC	CASSPGGQETQYF
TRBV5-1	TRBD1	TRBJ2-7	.	TGCGCCAGCAGGGACACCGGGACAGGGAACTACGAGCAGTACTTC	CASRDTGTGNYEQYF
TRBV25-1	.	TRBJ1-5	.	TGTGCCAGCAGTGACGGAGACGTTCATAGCAATCAGCCCCAGCATTTT	CASSDGDVHSNQPQHF
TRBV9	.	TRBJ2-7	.	TGTGCCAGCAGCGTAGGGTGGGGGGACGAGCAGTACTTC	CASSVGWGDEQYF
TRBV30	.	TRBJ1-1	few	TGTGCCTCGGATATGGAGGGCACTGAAGCTTTCTTT	CASDMEGTEAFF
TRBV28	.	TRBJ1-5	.	TGTGCCAGCAGCCGAGGGAGGGGCAATCAGCCCCAGCATTTT	CASSRGRGNQPQHF
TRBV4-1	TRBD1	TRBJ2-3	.	TGCGCCAGCAGCCAAGATGGGACAGCTACAGATACGCAGTATTTT	CASSQDGTATDTQYF
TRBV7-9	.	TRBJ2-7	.	TGTGCCAGCAGCTTAGGCCCCGGGGCCGAGCAGTACTTC	CASSLGPGAEQYF
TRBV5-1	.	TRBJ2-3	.	TGCGCCAGCAGAGCTCCCACAGATACGCAGTATTTT	CASRAPTDTQYF
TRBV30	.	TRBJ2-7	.	TGTGCCTGGAACAAGGGGACAACCTACGAGCAGTACTTC	CAWNKGTTYEQYF
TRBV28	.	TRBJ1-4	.	TGTGCCAGCAGTGGTAGGGGGGTAACTAATGAAAAACTGTTTTTT	CASSGRGVTNEKLFF
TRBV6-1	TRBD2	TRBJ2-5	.	TGTGCCAGCAGTGCGCGCGCTGGCGGACTAGCGGGGGAAGAGACCCAGTACTTC	CASSARAGGLAGEETQYF
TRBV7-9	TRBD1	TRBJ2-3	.	TGTGCCAGCAGCTCCTGGACAGGGGGCGCGGTAGATACGCAGTATTTT	CASSSWTGGAVDTQYF
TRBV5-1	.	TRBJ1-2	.	TGCGCCAGCAGCTTGGACAGGGACGGAGGCTACACCTTC	CASSLDRDGGYTF
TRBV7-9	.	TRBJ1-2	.	TGTGCCAGCCGGCTCAGCTATGGCTACACCTTC	CASRLSYGYTF
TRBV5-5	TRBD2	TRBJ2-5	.	TGTGCCAGCAGCTTAGGGACTAGCGGACTCCAAGAGACCCAGTACTTC	CASSLGTSGLQETQYF
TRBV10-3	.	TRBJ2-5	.	TGTGCCATCAGTGAGTGGGACTCAGTCCCTTACCAAGAGACCCAGTACTTC	CAISEWDSVPYQETQYF
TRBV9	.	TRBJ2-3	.	TGTGCCAGCAGCGCAGTAGGACAGCGGGCCCCTTATACGCAGTATTTT	CASSAVGQRAPYTQYF
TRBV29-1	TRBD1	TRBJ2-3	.	TGCAGCGTTGAAGTAGAGGGAACAGGGGCAGATACGCAGTATTTT	CSVEVEGTGADTQYF
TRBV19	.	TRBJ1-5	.	TGTGCCAGTAGTATTGGGGGATTGCGCGGCGGTGCCAGGCAGCCCCAGCATTTT	CASSIGGLRGGARQPQHF
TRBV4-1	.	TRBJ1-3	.	TGCGCCAGCAGCCAAGACCGGGTCTCTGGAAACACCATATATTTT	CASSQDRVSGNTIYF
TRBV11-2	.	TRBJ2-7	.	TGTGCCAGCAGCTTAGCAGGTGGTGCCCTCCAAGGCGAGCAGTACTTC	CASSLAGGALQGEQYF
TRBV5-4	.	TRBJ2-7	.	TGTGCCAGCAGCCCCGGGGGGCCAGGTTCCGAGCAGTACTTC	CASSPGGPGSEQYF
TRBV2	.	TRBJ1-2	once	TGTGCCAGCAGGCGCCTAACGCTCTATGGCTACACCTTC	CASRRLTLYGYTF
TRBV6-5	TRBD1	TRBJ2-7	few	TGTGCCAGCACTTGGACAGGGGGCGACGAGCAGTACTTC	CASTWTGGDEQYF
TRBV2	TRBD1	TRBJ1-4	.	TGTGCCAGCAGGACAGGGAGGTTATCGACTAATGAAAAACTGTTTTTT	CASRTGRLSTNEKLFF
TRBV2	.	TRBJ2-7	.	TGTGCCAGCAGGGTAGACCTAGTGCACGAGCAGTACTTC	CASRVDLVHEQYF
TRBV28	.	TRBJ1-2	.	TGTGCCAGCACCCCCGCGTTGGCTAACTATGGCTACACCTTC	CASTPALANYGYTF
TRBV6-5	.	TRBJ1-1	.	TGTGCCAGCAGCTTGACAGGCGGACAAGCTTTCTTT	CASSLTGGQAFF
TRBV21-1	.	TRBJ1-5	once	TGTGCCAGCAGCAAAGTGGGAACCCATAGCAATCAGCCCCAGCATTTT	CASSKVGTHSNQPQHF
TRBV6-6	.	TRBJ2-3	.	TGTGCCAGCAGTTACGGTGGCGGCACAGATACGCAGTATTTT	CASSYGGGTDTQYF
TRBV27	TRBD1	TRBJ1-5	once	TGTGCCAGCAGGGCCCGGGACAGGGGAAATGTCAATCAGCCCCAGCATTTT	CASRARDRGNVNQPQHF
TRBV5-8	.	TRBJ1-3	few	TGTGCCAGCAGCTTGGTCGTCCGCTCTGGAAACACCATATATTTT	CASSLVVRSGNTIYF
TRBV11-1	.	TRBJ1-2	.	TGTGCCAGCAGCGCAGAGGGGTATGGCTACACCTTC	CASSAEGYGYTF
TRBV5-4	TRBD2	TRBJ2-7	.	TGTGCCAGCAGCCTGGAACTAGCGGGAGCCTACGAGCAGTACTTC	CASSLELAGAYEQYF
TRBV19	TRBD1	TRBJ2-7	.	TGTGCCAGTAGTGGACAGGCCTGGGACTACGAGCAGTACTTC	CASSGQAWDYEQYF
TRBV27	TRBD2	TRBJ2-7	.	TGTGCCAGCAGGCCGGGACTAGATAACGAGCAGTACTTC	CASRPGLDNEQYF
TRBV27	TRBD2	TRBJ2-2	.	TGTGCCAGCAGTTTATATACGGGAGGGGCGTTAACCGGGGAGCTGTTTTTT	CASSLYTGGALTGELFF
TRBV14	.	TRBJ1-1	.	TGTGCCAGCAGCCGAACAACGAGTATGGGTGTAGCTTTCTTT	CASSRTTSMGVAFF
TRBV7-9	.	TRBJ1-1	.	TGTGCCAGCAGCTTCCGGGAAGGGAACACTGAAGCTTTCTTT	CASSFREGNTEAFF
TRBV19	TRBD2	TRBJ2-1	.	TGTGCCAGTAGTCCCCGGGGGGGAAATGAGCAGTTCTTC	CASSPRGGNEQFF